The entry below describes one T cell receptor beta chain. The data were taken from a study of blood T cell repertoires in COVID-19. The method was immunoSEQ multiplex PCR; TCRdb's version includes in-frame clones alone and lacks a portion of them. The sample includes some 180,000 clones, around four fifths seen only once; the top ten take about 8.8%. Recruited during active infection, patients (from Seattle) were subsequently followed longitudinally. This clonotype was sampled from an elderly woman with COVID-19, enrolled during active disease. The sequencing input was peripheral blood.

The DNA for the CDR3 is TGTGCCAGCAGCTCGACATCCTCTGGGGCCAACGTCCTGACTTTC. Amino acid sequence: CASSSTSSGANVLTF. This rearrangement joins TRBV7-9 to TRBJ2-6, with D unclear. CDR3 length: 15 residues. V shed 4 bases and J shed 0 bases, with 7 bases lying between them. The germline V gene encodes CDR1 SEHNR and CDR2 FQNEAQ (reference sequence).